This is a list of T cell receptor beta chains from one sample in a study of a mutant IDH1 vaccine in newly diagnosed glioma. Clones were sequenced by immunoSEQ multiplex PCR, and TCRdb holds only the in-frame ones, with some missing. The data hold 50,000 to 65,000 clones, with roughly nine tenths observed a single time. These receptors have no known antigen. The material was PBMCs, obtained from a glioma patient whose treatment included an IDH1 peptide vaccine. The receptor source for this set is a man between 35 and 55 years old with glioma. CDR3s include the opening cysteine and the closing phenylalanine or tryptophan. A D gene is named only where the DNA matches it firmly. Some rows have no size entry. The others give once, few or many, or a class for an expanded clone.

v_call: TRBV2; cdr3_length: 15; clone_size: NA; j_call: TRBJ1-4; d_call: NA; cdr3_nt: TGTGCCAGCAGCTCCACAGGGTCGTTCGGTGAAAAACTGTTTTTT; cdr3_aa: CASSSTGSFGEKLFF
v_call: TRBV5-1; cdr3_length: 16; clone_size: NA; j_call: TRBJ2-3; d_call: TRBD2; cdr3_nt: TGCGCCAGCAGCTCGCGGGGGACTAGGGGCACAGATACGCAGTATTTT; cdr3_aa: CASSSRGTRGTDTQYF
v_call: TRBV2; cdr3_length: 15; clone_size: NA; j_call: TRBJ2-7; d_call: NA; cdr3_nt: TGTGCCAGCAGTCGTCGACCGGGACTCGGGGGCGAGCAGTACTTC; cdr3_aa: CASSRRPGLGGEQYF
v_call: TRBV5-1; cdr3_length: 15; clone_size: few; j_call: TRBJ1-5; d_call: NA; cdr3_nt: TGCGCCAGCAGCTTGGCCGGTCGGTGGAATCAGCCCCAGCATTTT; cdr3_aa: CASSLAGRWNQPQHF
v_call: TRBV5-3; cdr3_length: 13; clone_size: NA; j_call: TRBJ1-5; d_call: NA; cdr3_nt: TGTGCCAGGTGTGACAGGTACCATCAGCCCCAGCATTTT; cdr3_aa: CARCDRYHQPQHF
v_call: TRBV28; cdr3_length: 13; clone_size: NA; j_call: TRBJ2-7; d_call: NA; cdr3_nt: TGTGCCAGCAGAGGGCCTAGCTCCTACGAGCAGTACTTC; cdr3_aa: CASRGPSSYEQYF
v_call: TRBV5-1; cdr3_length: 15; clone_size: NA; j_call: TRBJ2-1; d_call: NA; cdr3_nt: TGCGCCAGCAGCTTCGCCCGGGGGTCCTACAATGAGCAGTTCTTC; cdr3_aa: CASSFARGSYNEQFF
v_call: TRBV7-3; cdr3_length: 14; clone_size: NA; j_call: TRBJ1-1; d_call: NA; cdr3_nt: TGTGCCAGCAGCTTAAGTTCGGTGAACACTGAAGCTTTCTTT; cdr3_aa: CASSLSSVNTEAFF
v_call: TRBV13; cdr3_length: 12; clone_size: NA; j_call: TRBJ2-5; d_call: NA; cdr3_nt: TGTGCCAGCAGCTTAGGCCATGAGTCCCAGTACTTC; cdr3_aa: CASSLGHESQYF
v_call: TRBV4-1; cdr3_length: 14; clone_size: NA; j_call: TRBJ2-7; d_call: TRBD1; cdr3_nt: TGCGCCAGCAGCAATTGGGACAGAGACTACGAGCAGTACTTC; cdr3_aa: CASSNWDRDYEQYF
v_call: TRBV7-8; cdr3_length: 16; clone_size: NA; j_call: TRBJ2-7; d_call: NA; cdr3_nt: TGTGCCAGCAGCTTACAGACGGGGAGATCCAACTACGAGCAGTACTTC; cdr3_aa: CASSLQTGRSNYEQYF
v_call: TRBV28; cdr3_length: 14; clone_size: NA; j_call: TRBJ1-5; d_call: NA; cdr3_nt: TGTGCCAGCGTTCTAGGGGCCCTCAATCAGCCCCAGCATTTT; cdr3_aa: CASVLGALNQPQHF
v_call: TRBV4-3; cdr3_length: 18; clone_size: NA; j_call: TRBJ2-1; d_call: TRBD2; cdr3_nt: TGCGCCAGCAGCCAAGATCTGGTAGCGGGTAGCTCCTACAATGAGCAGTTCTTC; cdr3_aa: CASSQDLVAGSSYNEQFF
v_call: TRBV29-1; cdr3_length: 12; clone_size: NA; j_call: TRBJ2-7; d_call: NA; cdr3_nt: TGCAGCTTCCGGGACAACACCTACGAGCAGTACTTC; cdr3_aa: CSFRDNTYEQYF
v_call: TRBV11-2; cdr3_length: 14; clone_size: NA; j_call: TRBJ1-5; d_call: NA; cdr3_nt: TGTGCCAGCAGCTTAGATATTGGAAATCAGCCCCAGCATTTT; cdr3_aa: CASSLDIGNQPQHF
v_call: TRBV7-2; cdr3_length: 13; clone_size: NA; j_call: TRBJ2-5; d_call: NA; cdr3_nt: TGTGCCAGCAGCGTACTTCCAGGGGAGACCCAGTACTTC; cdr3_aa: CASSVLPGETQYF
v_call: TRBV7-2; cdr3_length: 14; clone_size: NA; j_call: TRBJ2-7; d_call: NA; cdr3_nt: TGTGCCAGCAGCTTCAGGACTGCAGAGGACGAGCAGTACTTC; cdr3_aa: CASSFRTAEDEQYF
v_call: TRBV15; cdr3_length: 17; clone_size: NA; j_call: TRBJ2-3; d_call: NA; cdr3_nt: TGTGCCACCAGCAGAGATCTAGGGCCAAATACTGGAGATACGCAGTATTTT; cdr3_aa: CATSRDLGPNTGDTQYF
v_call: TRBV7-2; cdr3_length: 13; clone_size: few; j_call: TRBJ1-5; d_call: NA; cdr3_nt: TGTGCCAGCAGCTTAGTGCCAGATCAGGTGGAGCATTTT; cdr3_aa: CASSLVPDQVEHF
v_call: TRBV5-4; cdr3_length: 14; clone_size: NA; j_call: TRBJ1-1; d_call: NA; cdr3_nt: TGTGCCAGCAGCTTGGTGGGCATGAACACTGAAGCTTTCTTT; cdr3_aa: CASSLVGMNTEAFF
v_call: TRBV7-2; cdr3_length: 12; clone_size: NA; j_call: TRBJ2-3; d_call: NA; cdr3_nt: TGTGCCAGCAGCCTAACCGGGGATACGCAGTATTTT; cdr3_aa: CASSLTGDTQYF
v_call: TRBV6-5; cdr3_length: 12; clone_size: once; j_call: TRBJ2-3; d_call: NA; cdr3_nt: TGTGCCAGCAGAAAAACCACAGATACGCAGTATTTT; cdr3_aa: CASRKTTDTQYF
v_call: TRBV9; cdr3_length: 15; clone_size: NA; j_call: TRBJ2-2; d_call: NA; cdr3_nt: TGTGCCAGCAGCTCCACACTGCTTGGGACCGGGGAGCTGTTTTTT; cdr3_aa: CASSSTLLGTGELFF
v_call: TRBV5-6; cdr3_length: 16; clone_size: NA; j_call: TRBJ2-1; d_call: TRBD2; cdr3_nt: TGTGCCAGCACGCTAGCGGCCACACGGGCGTACAATGAGCAGTTCTTC; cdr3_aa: CASTLAATRAYNEQFF
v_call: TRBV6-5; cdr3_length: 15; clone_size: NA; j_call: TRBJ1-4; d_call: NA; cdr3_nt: TGTGCCAGCAGTTACTCGGGGGCAACTAATGAAAAACTGTTTTTT; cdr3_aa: CASSYSGATNEKLFF
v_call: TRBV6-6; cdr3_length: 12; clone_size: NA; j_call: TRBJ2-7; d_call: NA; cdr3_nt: TGTGCCAGCAGTCCCCGCCTGGGGGAGCAGTACTTC; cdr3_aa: CASSPRLGEQYF
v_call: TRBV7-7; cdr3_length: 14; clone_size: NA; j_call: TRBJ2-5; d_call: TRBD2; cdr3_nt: TGTGCGTCGGGGGCGGGAGGCCCTCAAGAGACCCAGTACTTC; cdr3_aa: CASGAGGPQETQYF
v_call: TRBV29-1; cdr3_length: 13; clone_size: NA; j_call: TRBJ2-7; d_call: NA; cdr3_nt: TGCAGCGTTGATGGTTTGGGATTGGCCGAGCAGTACTTC; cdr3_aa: CSVDGLGLAEQYF
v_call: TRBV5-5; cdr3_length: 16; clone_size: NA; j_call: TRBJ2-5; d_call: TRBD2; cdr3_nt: TGTGCCAGCAGCGGCGGGACTAGCGGGACGCAAGAGACCCAGTACTTC; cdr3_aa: CASSGGTSGTQETQYF
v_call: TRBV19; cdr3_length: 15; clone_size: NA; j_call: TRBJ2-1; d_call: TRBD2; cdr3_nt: TGTGCCAGTAGGTCTAGCGGGAGTGGCTACAATGAGCAGTTCTTC; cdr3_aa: CASRSSGSGYNEQFF
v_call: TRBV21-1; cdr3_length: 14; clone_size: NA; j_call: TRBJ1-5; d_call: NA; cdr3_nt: TGTGCCAGAGGCGGACAGGGCCAAGACCAGCCCCAGCATTTT; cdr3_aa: CARGGQGQDQPQHF
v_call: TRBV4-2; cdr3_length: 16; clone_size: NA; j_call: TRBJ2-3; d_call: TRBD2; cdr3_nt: TGTGCCAGCAGCCTCACCTCCGGCGGGAGGCCAGGTACGCAGTATTTT; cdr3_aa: CASSLTSGGRPGTQYF
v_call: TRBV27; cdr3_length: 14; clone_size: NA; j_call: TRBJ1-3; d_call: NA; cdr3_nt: TGTGCCAGCAGTTCGGACCGCTCTGGAAACACCATATATTTT; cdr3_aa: CASSSDRSGNTIYF
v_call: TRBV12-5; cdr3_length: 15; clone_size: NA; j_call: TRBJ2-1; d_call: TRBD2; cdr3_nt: TGTGCTAGTGGTTTGCAGGGACTAGCAGATAATGAGCAGTTCTTC; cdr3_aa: CASGLQGLADNEQFF
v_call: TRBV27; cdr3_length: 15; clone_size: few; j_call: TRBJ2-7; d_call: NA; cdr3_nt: TGTGCCAGCGCCCCCGTGGGAGCCGATAGGTACGAGCAGTACTTC; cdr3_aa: CASAPVGADRYEQYF
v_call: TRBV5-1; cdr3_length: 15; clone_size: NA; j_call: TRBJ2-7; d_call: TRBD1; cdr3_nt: TGCGCCAGCAGCTATTTTTCCGGGACAGACTACGAGCAGTACTTC; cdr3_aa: CASSYFSGTDYEQYF
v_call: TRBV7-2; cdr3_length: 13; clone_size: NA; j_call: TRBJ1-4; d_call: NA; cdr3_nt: TGTGCCAGCAGCGAAAGACGGAGAGAAAAACTGTTTTTT; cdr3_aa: CASSERRREKLFF